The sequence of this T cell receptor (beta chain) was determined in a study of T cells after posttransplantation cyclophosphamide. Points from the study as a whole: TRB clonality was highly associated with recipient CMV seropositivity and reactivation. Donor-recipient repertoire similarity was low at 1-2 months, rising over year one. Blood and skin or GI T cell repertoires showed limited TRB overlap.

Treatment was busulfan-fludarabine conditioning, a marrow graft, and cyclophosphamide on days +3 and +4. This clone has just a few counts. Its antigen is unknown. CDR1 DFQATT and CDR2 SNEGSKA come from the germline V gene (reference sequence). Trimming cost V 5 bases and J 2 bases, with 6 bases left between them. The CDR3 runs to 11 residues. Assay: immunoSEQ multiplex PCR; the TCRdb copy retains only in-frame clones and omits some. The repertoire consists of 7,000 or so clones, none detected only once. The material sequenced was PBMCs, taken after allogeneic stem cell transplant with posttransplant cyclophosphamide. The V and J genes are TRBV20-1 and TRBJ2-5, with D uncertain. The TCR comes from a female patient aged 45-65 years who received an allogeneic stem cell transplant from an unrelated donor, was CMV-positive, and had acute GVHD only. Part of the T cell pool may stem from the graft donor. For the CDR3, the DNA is TGCAGTGCTGACACGCAAGAGACCCAGTACTTC. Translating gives CSADTQETQYF.